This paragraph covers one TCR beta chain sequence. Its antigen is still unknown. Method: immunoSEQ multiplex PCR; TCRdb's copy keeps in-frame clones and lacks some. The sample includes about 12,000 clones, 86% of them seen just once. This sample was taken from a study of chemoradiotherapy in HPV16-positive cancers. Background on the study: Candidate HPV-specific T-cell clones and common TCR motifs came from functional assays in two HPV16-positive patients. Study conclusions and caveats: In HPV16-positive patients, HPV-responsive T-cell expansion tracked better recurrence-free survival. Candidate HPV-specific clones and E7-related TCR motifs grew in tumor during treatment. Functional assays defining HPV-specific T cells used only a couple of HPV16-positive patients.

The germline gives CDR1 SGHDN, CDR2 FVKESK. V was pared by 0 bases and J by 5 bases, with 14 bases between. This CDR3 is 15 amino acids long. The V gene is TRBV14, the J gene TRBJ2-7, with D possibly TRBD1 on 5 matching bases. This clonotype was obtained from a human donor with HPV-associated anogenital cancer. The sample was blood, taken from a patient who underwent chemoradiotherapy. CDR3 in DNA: TGTGCCAGCAGCCAAGAGAACAGGCCTACGGACGAGCAGTACTTC. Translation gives CASSQENRPTDEQYF.